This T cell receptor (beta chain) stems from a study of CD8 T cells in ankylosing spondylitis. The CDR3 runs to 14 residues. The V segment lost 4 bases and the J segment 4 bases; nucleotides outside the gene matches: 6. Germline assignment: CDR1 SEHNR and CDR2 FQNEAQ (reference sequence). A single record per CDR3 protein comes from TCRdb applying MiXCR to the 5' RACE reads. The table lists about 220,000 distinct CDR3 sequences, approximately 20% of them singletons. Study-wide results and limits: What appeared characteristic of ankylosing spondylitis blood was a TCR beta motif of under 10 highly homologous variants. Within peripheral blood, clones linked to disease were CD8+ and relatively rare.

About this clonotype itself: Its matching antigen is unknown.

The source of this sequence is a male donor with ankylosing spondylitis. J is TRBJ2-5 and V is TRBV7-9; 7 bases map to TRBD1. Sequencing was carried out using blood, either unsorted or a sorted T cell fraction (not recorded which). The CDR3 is CASSSAQGVETQYF. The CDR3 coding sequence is TGTGCCAGCAGCTCAGCGCAGGGGGTAGAGACCCAGTACTTC.